Listed below are T cell receptor beta chains from one sample, sequenced in a study of early T cells in non-severe SARS-CoV-2 infection. MiXCR, run by TCRdb on the 5' RACE reads, gives a single entry per CDR3 protein. The sample lists 65,000 to 85,000 distinct CDR3 sequences; more than 9% were seen once. The source material was whole blood. These receptors all come from an adult who was a healthcare worker with PCR-confirmed SARS-CoV-2 infection or an uninfected control (not recorded which). Both conserved end residues are part of each CDR3. The D gene is left open where the match is weak. Size is stated for part of the rows, as once, few or many counts, or as a class when the clone is expanded.

d_gene: -; j_gene: TRBJ1-4; v_gene: TRBV5-1; abundance: many; CDR3aa: CASSLEPRANEKLFF; CDR3nt: TGCGCCAGCAGCTTGGAGCCGCGTGCTAATGAAAAACTGTTTTTT
d_gene: -; j_gene: TRBJ1-2; v_gene: TRBV7-6; abundance: many; CDR3aa: CASSSMDDNYGYTF; CDR3nt: TGTGCCAGCAGCTCGATGGACGATAACTATGGCTACACCTTC
d_gene: TRBD2; j_gene: TRBJ2-5; v_gene: TRBV2; abundance: few; CDR3aa: CASTAAGGIGETQYF; CDR3nt: TGTGCCAGCACGGCAGCGGGAGGGATCGGAGAGACCCAGTACTTC
d_gene: -; j_gene: TRBJ2-3; v_gene: TRBV12-3/TRBV12-4; abundance: many; CDR3aa: CASSLAAGTLGPDTQYF; CDR3nt: TGTGCCAGCAGTTTAGCAGCCGGGACCCTGGGACCAGATACGCAGTATTTT
d_gene: -; j_gene: TRBJ2-5; v_gene: TRBV29-1; abundance: many; CDR3aa: CSGKAAETQYF; CDR3nt: TGCAGCGGGAAAGCTGCGGAGACCCAGTACTTC
d_gene: -; j_gene: TRBJ1-5; v_gene: TRBV7-9; abundance: few; CDR3aa: CASSWARWGTLEQPQHF; CDR3nt: TGTGCCAGCAGCTGGGCTCGATGGGGGACACTTGAGCAGCCCCAGCATTTT
d_gene: TRBD1; j_gene: TRBJ2-7; v_gene: TRBV29-1; abundance: many; CDR3aa: CSARDSLSSYEQYF; CDR3nt: TGCAGCGCTAGGGACAGCCTAAGCTCCTACGAGCAGTACTTC
d_gene: TRBD1; j_gene: TRBJ2-1; v_gene: TRBV7-9; abundance: -; CDR3aa: CASSSDRVYNEQFF; CDR3nt: TGTGCCAGCAGCAGCGACAGGGTCTACAATGAGCAGTTCTTC
d_gene: -; j_gene: TRBJ1-6; v_gene: TRBV6-1; abundance: many; CDR3aa: CASSVVVGQHNSPLHF; CDR3nt: TGTGCCAGCAGTGTGGTAGTAGGACAGCATAATTCACCCCTCCACTTT
d_gene: -; j_gene: TRBJ2-1; v_gene: TRBV11-2; abundance: -; CDR3aa: CASSLGWEVNEQFF; CDR3nt: TGTGCCAGCAGCTTAGGGTGGGAGGTGAATGAGCAGTTCTTC
d_gene: -; j_gene: TRBJ2-1; v_gene: TRBV5-1; abundance: many; CDR3aa: CASLLSPGASYNEQFF; CDR3nt: TGCGCCAGCCTCCTGTCCCCGGGAGCATCATACAATGAGCAGTTCTTC
d_gene: TRBD2; j_gene: TRBJ2-5; v_gene: TRBV10-1; abundance: -; CDR3aa: CASRVAGAQETQYF; CDR3nt: TGCGCCAGCAGGGTAGCGGGAGCCCAAGAGACCCAGTACTTC
d_gene: -; j_gene: TRBJ1-1; v_gene: TRBV11-2; abundance: many; CDR3aa: CASSLDLGGYTEAFF; CDR3nt: TGTGCCAGCAGCTTAGATCTAGGGGGGTACACTGAAGCTTTCTTT
d_gene: TRBD2; j_gene: TRBJ2-3; v_gene: TRBV9; abundance: -; CDR3aa: CASSVPLAGTTDTQYF; CDR3nt: TGTGCCAGCAGCGTCCCCCTAGCGGGGACCACAGATACGCAGTATTTT
d_gene: TRBD2; j_gene: TRBJ2-5; v_gene: TRBV20-1; abundance: few; CDR3aa: CSAPLAGGGETQYF; CDR3nt: TGCAGTGCCCCCCTAGCGGGAGGTGGGGAGACCCAGTACTTC
d_gene: -; j_gene: TRBJ2-6; v_gene: TRBV2; abundance: -; CDR3aa: CASSYIAGANVLTF; CDR3nt: TGTGCCAGCAGTTACATTGCTGGGGCCAACGTCCTGACTTTC
d_gene: TRBD2; j_gene: TRBJ2-5; v_gene: TRBV20-1; abundance: many; CDR3aa: CSAREGTSRGTQYF; CDR3nt: TGCAGTGCTAGAGAAGGGACTAGCCGAGGGACCCAGTACTTC
d_gene: -; j_gene: TRBJ1-2; v_gene: TRBV12-3/TRBV12-4; abundance: -; CDR3aa: CVSTTREGRGYTF; CDR3nt: TGTGTCAGCACCACGCGGGAGGGGCGAGGCTACACCTTC
d_gene: -; j_gene: TRBJ2-2; v_gene: TRBV7-8; abundance: many; CDR3aa: CASSEITGELFF; CDR3nt: TGTGCCAGCAGCGAGATCACCGGGGAGCTGTTTTTT
d_gene: -; j_gene: TRBJ2-3; v_gene: TRBV7-6; abundance: many; CDR3aa: CASSLAEDTQYF; CDR3nt: TGTGCCAGCAGCTTAGCAGAAGATACGCAGTATTTT
d_gene: -; j_gene: TRBJ1-1; v_gene: TRBV20-1; abundance: few; CDR3aa: CSARDFTQGEAFF; CDR3nt: TGCAGTGCTAGAGATTTTACACAGGGTGAAGCTTTCTTT
d_gene: TRBD1; j_gene: TRBJ2-3; v_gene: TRBV28; abundance: many; CDR3aa: CASSSFGQGSVADTQYF; CDR3nt: TGTGCCAGCAGTTCGTTCGGACAGGGAAGTGTCGCAGATACGCAGTATTTT
d_gene: -; j_gene: TRBJ2-7; v_gene: TRBV24-1; abundance: many; CDR3aa: CATSDLRQGTHEQYF; CDR3nt: TGTGCCACCAGTGATTTACGGCAGGGGACCCACGAGCAGTACTTC
d_gene: -; j_gene: TRBJ1-2; v_gene: TRBV20-1; abundance: many; CDR3aa: CSTPPLTGYGYTF; CDR3nt: TGCAGTACTCCGCCCCTGACCGGTTACGGCTACACCTTC
d_gene: TRBD1; j_gene: TRBJ2-7; v_gene: TRBV12-3/TRBV12-4; abundance: -; CDR3aa: CASSLGTDRVF; CDR3nt: TGTGCCAGCAGTTTAGGTACGGACAGGGTCTTC
d_gene: -; j_gene: TRBJ2-7; v_gene: TRBV2; abundance: few; CDR3aa: CASTYSYEQYF; CDR3nt: TGTGCCAGCACCTACTCCTACGAGCAGTACTTC
d_gene: TRBD2; j_gene: TRBJ2-1; v_gene: TRBV6-5; abundance: many; CDR3aa: CASSYTSGGVKNEQFF; CDR3nt: TGTGCCAGCAGTTACACTAGCGGGGGCGTGAAAAATGAGCAGTTCTTC
d_gene: -; j_gene: TRBJ1-1; v_gene: TRBV12-3/TRBV12-4; abundance: many; CDR3aa: CASSLRGAPTEAFF; CDR3nt: TGTGCCAGCAGTTTAAGGGGGGCGCCCACTGAAGCTTTCTTT
d_gene: TRBD1; j_gene: TRBJ2-4; v_gene: TRBV12-3/TRBV12-4; abundance: -; CDR3aa: CASSWDRGIQYF; CDR3nt: TGTGCCAGCAGTTGGGACAGGGGCATTCAGTACTTC
d_gene: TRBD1; j_gene: TRBJ2-3; v_gene: TRBV7-3; abundance: many; CDR3aa: CASSASTGTADTQYF; CDR3nt: TGTGCCAGCAGCGCTTCGACAGGGACCGCAGATACGCAGTATTTT
d_gene: -; j_gene: TRBJ2-2; v_gene: TRBV20-1; abundance: -; CDR3aa: CSAGDSRELFF; CDR3nt: TGCAGTGCCGGGGACTCCCGGGAGCTGTTTTTT
d_gene: -; j_gene: TRBJ2-1; v_gene: TRBV7-8; abundance: few; CDR3aa: CASSPVLGDEQFF; CDR3nt: TGTGCCAGCAGCCCCGTCCTGGGGGATGAGCAGTTCTTC
d_gene: -; j_gene: TRBJ1-5; v_gene: TRBV18; abundance: many; CDR3aa: CASSPPGQVNQPQHF; CDR3nt: TGTGCCAGCTCACCACCAGGTCAAGTCAATCAGCCCCAGCATTTT
d_gene: TRBD1; j_gene: TRBJ1-1; v_gene: TRBV6-5; abundance: few; CDR3aa: CASPTGAMNTEAFF; CDR3nt: TGTGCCAGCCCGACAGGGGCCATGAACACTGAAGCTTTCTTT
d_gene: TRBD1; j_gene: TRBJ2-7; v_gene: TRBV29-1; abundance: few; CDR3aa: CSVGTGRTYEQYF; CDR3nt: TGCAGCGTAGGGACAGGCAGAACCTACGAGCAGTACTTC
d_gene: -; j_gene: TRBJ1-5; v_gene: TRBV25-1; abundance: many; CDR3aa: CASSERGGQPQHF; CDR3nt: TGTGCCAGCAGTGAAAGGGGAGGTCAGCCCCAGCATTTT
d_gene: -; j_gene: TRBJ2-2; v_gene: TRBV29-1; abundance: many; CDR3aa: CSVINTGELFF; CDR3nt: TGCAGCGTAATCAACACCGGGGAGCTGTTTTTT
d_gene: -; j_gene: TRBJ1-1; v_gene: TRBV6-2/TRBV6-3; abundance: many; CDR3aa: CASTSPSGARGTEAFF; CDR3nt: TGTGCCAGCACCTCCCCGTCGGGGGCGCGGGGCACTGAAGCTTTCTTT
d_gene: TRBD1; j_gene: TRBJ1-6; v_gene: TRBV7-6; abundance: -; CDR3aa: CASSPTSQGGNSPLHF; CDR3nt: TGTGCCAGCAGCCCTACCTCTCAGGGGGGGAATTCACCCCTCCACTTT
d_gene: -; j_gene: TRBJ1-6; v_gene: TRBV4-1; abundance: few; CDR3aa: CASSLASSYNSPLHF; CDR3nt: TGCGCCAGCAGCCTCGCGTCGTCTTATAATTCACCCCTCCACTTT
d_gene: TRBD1; j_gene: TRBJ1-2; v_gene: TRBV6-5; abundance: many; CDR3aa: CASRRGTGVFYGYTF; CDR3nt: TGTGCCAGCAGGAGAGGGACAGGGGTGTTCTATGGCTACACCTTC
d_gene: TRBD1; j_gene: TRBJ1-2; v_gene: TRBV6-5; abundance: many; CDR3aa: CASSGSFLRQGGYGYTF; CDR3nt: TGTGCCAGCAGTGGCTCTTTCCTACGACAGGGCGGATATGGCTACACCTTC
d_gene: -; j_gene: TRBJ2-4; v_gene: TRBV2; abundance: -; CDR3aa: CASKTGASLNIQYF; CDR3nt: TGTGCCAGCAAGACGGGGGCCTCACTCAACATTCAGTACTTC
d_gene: TRBD2; j_gene: TRBJ2-3; v_gene: TRBV7-9; abundance: few; CDR3aa: CASSFRTSGGARPDTQYF; CDR3nt: TGTGCCAGCAGCTTTCGGACTAGCGGGGGCGCGAGACCTGATACGCAGTATTTT
d_gene: -; j_gene: TRBJ1-1; v_gene: TRBV6-6; abundance: many; CDR3aa: CASSGFNTEAFF; CDR3nt: TGTGCCAGCAGCGGGTTTAACACTGAAGCTTTCTTT